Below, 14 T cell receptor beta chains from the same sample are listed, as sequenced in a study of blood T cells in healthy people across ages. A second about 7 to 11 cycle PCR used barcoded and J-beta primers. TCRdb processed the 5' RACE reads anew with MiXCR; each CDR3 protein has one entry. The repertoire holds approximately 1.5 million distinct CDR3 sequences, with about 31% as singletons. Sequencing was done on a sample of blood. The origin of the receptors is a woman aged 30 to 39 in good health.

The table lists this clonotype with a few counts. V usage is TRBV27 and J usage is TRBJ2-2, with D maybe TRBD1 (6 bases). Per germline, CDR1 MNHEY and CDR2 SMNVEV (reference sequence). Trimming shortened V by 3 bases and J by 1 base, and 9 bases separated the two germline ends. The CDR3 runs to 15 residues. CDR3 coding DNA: TGTGCCAGCAGTTTGACAGGATTGAACACCGGGGAGCTGTTTTTT. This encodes CASSLTGLNTGELFF.

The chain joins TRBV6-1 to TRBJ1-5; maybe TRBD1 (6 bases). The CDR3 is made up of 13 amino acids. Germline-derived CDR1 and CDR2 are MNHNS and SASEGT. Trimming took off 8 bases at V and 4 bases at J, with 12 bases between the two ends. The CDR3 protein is CASASGANQPQHF. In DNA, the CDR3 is TGTGCCAGCGCCTCAGGGGCTAATCAGCCCCAGCATTTT.

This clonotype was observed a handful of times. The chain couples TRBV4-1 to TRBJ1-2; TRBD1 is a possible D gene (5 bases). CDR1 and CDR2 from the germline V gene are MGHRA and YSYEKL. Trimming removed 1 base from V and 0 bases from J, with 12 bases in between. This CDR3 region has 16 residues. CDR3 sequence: CASSQVTEGPNYGYTF. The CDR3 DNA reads TGCGCCAGCAGCCAAGTTACTGAGGGGCCTAACTATGGCTACACCTTC.

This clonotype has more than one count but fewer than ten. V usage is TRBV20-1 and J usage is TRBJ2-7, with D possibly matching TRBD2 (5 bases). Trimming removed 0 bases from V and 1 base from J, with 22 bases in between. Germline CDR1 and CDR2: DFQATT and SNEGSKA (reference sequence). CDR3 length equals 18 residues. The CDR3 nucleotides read TGCAGTGCTAGAGATGAGGTCGAGGGTAGATCCCCTTCCTACGAGCAGTACTTC. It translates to CSARDEVEGRSPSYEQYF.

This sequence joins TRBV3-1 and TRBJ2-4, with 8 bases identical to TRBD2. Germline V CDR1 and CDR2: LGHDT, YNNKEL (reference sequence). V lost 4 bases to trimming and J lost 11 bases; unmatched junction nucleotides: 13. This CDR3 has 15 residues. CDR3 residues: CASSRAAGAWSVQYF. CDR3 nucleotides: TGTGCCAGCAGCCGGGCAGCGGGAGCGTGGAGCGTTCAGTACTTC.

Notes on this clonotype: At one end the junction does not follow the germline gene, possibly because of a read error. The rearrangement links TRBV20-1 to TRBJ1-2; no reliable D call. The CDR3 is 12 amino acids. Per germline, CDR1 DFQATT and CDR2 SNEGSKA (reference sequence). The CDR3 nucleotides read TGCGGTGCTAGCTGGGAGAACTATGGCTACACCTTC. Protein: CGASWENYGYTF.

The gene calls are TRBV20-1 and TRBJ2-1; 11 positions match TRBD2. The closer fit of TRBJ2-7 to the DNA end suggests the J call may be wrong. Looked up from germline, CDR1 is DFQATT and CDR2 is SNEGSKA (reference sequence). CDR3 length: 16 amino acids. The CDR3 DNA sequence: TGCAGTGCTAGCCAAGCGGCTAGCGGGAGGTACAATGAGCAGTACTTC. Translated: CSASQAASGRYNEQYF.

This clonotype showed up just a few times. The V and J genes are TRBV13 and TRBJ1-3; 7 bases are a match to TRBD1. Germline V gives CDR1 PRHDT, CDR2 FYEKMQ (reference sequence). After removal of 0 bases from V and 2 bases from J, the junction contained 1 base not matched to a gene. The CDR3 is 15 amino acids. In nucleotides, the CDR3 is TGTGCCAGCAGCTTAGGAGGGGGCGCTGGAAACACCATATATTTT. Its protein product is CASSLGGGAGNTIYF. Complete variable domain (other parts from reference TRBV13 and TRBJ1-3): AAGVIQSPRHLIKEKRETATLKCYPIPRHDTVYWYQQGPGQDPQFLISFYEKMQSDKGSIPDRFSAQQFSDYHSELNMSSLELGDSALYFCASSLGGGAGNTIYFGEGSWLTVV.

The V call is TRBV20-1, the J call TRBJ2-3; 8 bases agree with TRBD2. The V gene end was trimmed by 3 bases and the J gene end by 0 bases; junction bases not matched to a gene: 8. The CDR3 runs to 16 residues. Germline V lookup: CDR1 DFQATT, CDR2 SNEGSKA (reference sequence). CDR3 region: CSASRTKRGSTDTQYF. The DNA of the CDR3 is TGCAGTGCTAGCCGGACTAAGCGGGGGAGCACAGATACGCAGTATTTT.

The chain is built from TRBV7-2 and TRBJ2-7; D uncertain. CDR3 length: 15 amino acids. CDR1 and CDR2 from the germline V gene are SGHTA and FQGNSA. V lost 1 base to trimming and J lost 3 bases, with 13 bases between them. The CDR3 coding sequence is TGTGCCAGCAGCTTAGGGTTGCTGGCTAACTACGAGCAGTACTTC. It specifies CASSLGLLANYEQYF. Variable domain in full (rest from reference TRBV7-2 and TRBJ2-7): GAGVSQSPSNKVTEKGKDVELRCDPISGHTALYWYRQSLGQGLEFLIYFQGNSAPDKSGLPSDRFSAERTGGSVSTLTIQRTQQEDSAVYLCASSLGLLANYEQYFGPGTRLTVT.

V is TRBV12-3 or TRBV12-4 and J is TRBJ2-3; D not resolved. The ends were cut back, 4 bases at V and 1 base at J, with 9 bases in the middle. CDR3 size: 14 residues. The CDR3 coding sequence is TGTGCCAGCAGTTGGGGTAAGGGCACAGATACGCAGTATTTT. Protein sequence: CASSWGKGTDTQYF.

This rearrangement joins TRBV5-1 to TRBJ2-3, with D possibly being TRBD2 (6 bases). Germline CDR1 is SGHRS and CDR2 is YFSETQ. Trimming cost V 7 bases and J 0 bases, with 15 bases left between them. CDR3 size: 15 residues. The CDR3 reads CASSQSGTSTDTQYF. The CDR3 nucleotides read TGCGCCAGCTCACAATCCGGGACTAGCACAGATACGCAGTATTTT.

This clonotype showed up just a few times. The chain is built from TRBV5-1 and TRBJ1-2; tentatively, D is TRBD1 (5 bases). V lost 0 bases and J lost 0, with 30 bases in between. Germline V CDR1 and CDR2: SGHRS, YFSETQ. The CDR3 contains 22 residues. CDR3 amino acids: CASSLGVRTGTSLGGANYGYTF. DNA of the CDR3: TGCGCCAGCAGCTTGGGGGTAAGAACAGGAACCTCGCTCGGCGGAGCTAACTATGGCTACACCTTC.

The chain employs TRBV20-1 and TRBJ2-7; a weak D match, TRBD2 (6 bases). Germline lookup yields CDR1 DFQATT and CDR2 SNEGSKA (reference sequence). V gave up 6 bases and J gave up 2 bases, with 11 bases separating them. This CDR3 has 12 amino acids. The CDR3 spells CSAGDSAYEQYF. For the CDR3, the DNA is TGCAGTGCAGGGGACTCAGCCTACGAGCAGTACTTC.